Below are 15 T cell receptor beta chains sequenced from a single sample in a study of PD-1 blockade in classical Hodgkin lymphoma. Sequencing used immunoSEQ multiplex PCR; TCRdb keeps in-frame clones, though not all of them. The data contain 45,000 to 65,000 clones, around 75% of them singletons. Each of the patients experienced relapse following autologous stem cell transplantation, and their brentuximab vedotin exposure differed. This sample comprised peripheral blood mononuclear cells (PBMCs), obtained before the second cycle of nivolumab. The origin of the receptors is a human donor with classical Hodgkin lymphoma.

V gene TRBV29-1 combines with J gene TRBJ1-2; weak D call: TRBD1 (5 bases). The CDR3 length is 13 residues. The germline V gene encodes CDR1 SQVTM and CDR2 ANQGSEA. Trimming took 7 bases from V and 0 from J, leaving 12 bases between them. The CDR3 loop reads CSAGGGANYGYTF. CDR3 nucleotides: TGCAGCGCCGGGGGGGGAGCTAACTATGGCTACACCTTC.

This clone came up a few times. This sequence joins TRBV5-6 and TRBJ2-7; D is possibly TRBD1 or TRBD2 (5 bases each). Trimming pared 2 bases from V and 0 bases from J, leaving 15 bases between. Germline V gene lookup returns CDR1 SGHDT and CDR2 YYEEEE. The CDR3 runs 16 residues. CDR3 in DNA: TGTGCCAGCAGCTTATATGCAGGGAGAGTCTCCTACGAGCAGTACTTC. Residues: CASSLYAGRVSYEQYF.

This chain connects TRBV6-5 to TRBJ1-4; D ambiguous. Deletions cut 8 bases from V and 7 bases from J, with 14 bases between. The CDR3 runs to 13 residues. CDR1 and CDR2 (germline): MNHEY, SVGAGI. In DNA form, the CDR3 reads TGTGCCAGCGGCCGGGGTCTGGGTGAAAAACTGTTTTTT. Amino acid sequence: CASGRGLGEKLFF.

The chain combines TRBV16 with TRBJ1-5, with D unresolved. The CDR3 is 16 amino acids. The V end lost 0 bases, the J end lost 3 bases, and 12 bases lay between the germline ends. The germline V gene has CDR1 KGHSY and CDR2 FQNENV. The CDR3 region is CASSQSLDVLNQPQHF. CDR3 sequence (DNA): TGTGCCAGCAGCCAATCCTTGGACGTTCTCAATCAGCCCCAGCATTTT.

The chain couples TRBV12-5 to TRBJ2-3; 7 nucleotides line up with TRBD1. V was clipped by 2 bases and J by 0 bases; unmatched bases: 5. The germline CDR1 and CDR2 sequences are LGHNT and FRNRAP. The CDR3 loop spans 16 amino acids. CDR3: CASGLRTGPSTDTQYF. CDR3 coding DNA: TGTGCTAGTGGTTTGAGGACAGGACCTAGCACAGATACGCAGTATTTT.

The chain combines TRBV28 with TRBJ2-5; the D gene is possibly TRBD1 (5 bases). Germline CDR1 and CDR2: MDHEN and SYDVKM. This CDR3 comprises 16 residues. V lost 1 base to trimming and J lost 1 base, with 13 bases between them. Written as DNA, the CDR3 is TGTGCCAGCAGTTTATTAGGAACAGGCAGCCAAGAGACCCAGTACTTC. The encoded protein is CASSLLGTGSQETQYF.

This clone has a handful of counts. The identical CDR3 is also encoded by other nucleotide sequences in the sample. This chain joins TRBV5-5 and TRBJ1-1, with unresolved D. Germline V gene sequence: CDR1 SGHKS, CDR2 YYEKEE (reference sequence). V was cut by 0 bases and J by 5 bases, with 8 bases left in between. The CDR3 loop spans 13 amino acids. The CDR3 nucleotides are TGTGCCAGCAGCTTGGGCCCGGGGACTGAAGCTTTCTTT. Translating it yields CASSLGPGTEAFF.

The chain carries TRBV6-5 and TRBJ1-5, with a weak D call TRBD1 (5 bases). The CDR3 sequence is 15 residues long. Germline V lookup: CDR1 MNHEY, CDR2 SVGAGI. V lost 6 bases to trimming and J lost 3 bases, with 15 bases between them. The CDR3 here is CASRVRDVPNQPQHF. In DNA, the CDR3 is TGTGCCAGCAGAGTCCGGGACGTCCCCAATCAGCCCCAGCATTTT.

The chain uses TRBV30 and TRBJ2-7; 7 bases are a match to TRBD1. The CDR3 covers 14 residues. Losses at the gene ends were 3 bases for V and 5 bases for J; bases not matched to a gene: 10. Germline CDR1 and CDR2: GTSNPN and SVGIG (reference sequence). CDR3 DNA sequence: TGTGCCTGGAGCCCCGACAGGGCTCTCGACGAGCAGTACTTC. Its translation: CAWSPDRALDEQYF.

The chain is built from TRBV5-1 and TRBJ1-1, with no clear D. The V gene lost 7 bases and the J gene lost 1 base, with 11 bases spanning the gap. CDR3 size: 13 residues. The germline V gene encodes CDR1 SGHRS and CDR2 YFSETQ. The CDR3 DNA reads as TGCGCCAGCGGTGAGCTCGGGAACACTGAAGCTTTCTTT. Its translation: CASGELGNTEAFF.

V and J are TRBV29-1 and TRBJ2-3, with TRBD1 matching 7 bases. The CDR3 loop spans 13 amino acids. Germline lookup yields CDR1 SQVTM and CDR2 ANQGSEA. J lost 2 bases, V lost 7 bases, and 6 bases had no gene match. The DNA for the CDR3 is TGCAGCGGTGGGACAGAACACACAGATACGCAGTATTTT. Translated, it gives CSGGTEHTDTQYF.

The chain employs TRBV19 and TRBJ1-5, with 7 bases lining up with TRBD1. V was pared by 1 base and J by 5 bases, with 5 bases of the junction left unmatched. CDR3 length: 15 amino acids. CDR1 and CDR2 (germline): LNHDA, SQIVND (reference sequence). CDR3 bases: TGTGCCAGTAGTATAGCCGACAGGGAGGATCAGCCCCAGCATTTT. It specifies CASSIADREDQPQHF.

V is TRBV27 and J is TRBJ1-6; D remains ambiguous. Looked up from germline, CDR1 is MNHEY and CDR2 is SMNVEV (reference sequence). The CDR3 extends over 14 amino acids. Trimming pared 7 bases from V and 5 bases from J, leaving 12 bases between. Here the CDR3 DNA reads TGTGCCAGCACCTACTGGGGAAATAATTCACCCCTCCACTTT. Amino acid sequence: CASTYWGNNSPLHF.

The rearrangement uses TRBV10-3 and TRBJ2-3, with D possibly TRBD2 on 6 matching bases. The CDR3 contains 14 residues. Deletions cut 10 bases from V and 4 bases from J, with 18 bases between. Germline CDR1 ENHRY, CDR2 SYGVKD. The CDR3 DNA is TGTGCCAATGGGCGGGGCGGGGCGGCAGATACGCAGTATTTT. It encodes CANGRGGAADTQYF.

V usage is TRBV20-1 and J usage is TRBJ2-5; D uncertain. Germline CDR1 DFQATT, CDR2 SNEGSKA (reference sequence). The CDR3 is made up of 11 amino acids. The CDR3 sequence: CSTGPSETQYF. The CDR3 coding sequence is TGCAGCACTGGACCTTCGGAGACCCAGTACTTC.